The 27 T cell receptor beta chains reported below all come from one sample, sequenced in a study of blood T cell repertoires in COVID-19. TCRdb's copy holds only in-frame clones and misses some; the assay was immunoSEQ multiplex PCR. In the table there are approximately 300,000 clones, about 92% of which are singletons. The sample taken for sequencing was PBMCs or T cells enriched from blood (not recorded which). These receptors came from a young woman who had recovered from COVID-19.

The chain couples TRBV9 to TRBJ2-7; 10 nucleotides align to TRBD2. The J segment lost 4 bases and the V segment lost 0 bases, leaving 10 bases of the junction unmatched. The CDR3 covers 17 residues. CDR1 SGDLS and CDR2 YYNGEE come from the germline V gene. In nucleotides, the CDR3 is TGTGCCAGCAGCGTAGCAGCTCTAGCGGGGGAAGGATACGAGCAGTACTTC. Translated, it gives CASSVAALAGEGYEQYF.

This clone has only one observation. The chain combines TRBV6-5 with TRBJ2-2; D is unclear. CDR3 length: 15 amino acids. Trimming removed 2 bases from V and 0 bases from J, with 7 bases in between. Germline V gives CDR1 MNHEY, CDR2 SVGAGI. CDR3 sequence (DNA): TGTGCCAGCAGTTACGGCAAATCGAACACCGGGGAGCTGTTTTTT. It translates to CASSYGKSNTGELFF.

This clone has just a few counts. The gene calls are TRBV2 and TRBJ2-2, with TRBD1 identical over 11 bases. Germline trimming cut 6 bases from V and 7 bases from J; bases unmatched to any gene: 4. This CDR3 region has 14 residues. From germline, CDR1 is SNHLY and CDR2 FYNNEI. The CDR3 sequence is CASRGDRGIGELFF. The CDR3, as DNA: TGTGCCAGCAGGGGGGACAGGGGGATCGGGGAGCTGTTTTTT.

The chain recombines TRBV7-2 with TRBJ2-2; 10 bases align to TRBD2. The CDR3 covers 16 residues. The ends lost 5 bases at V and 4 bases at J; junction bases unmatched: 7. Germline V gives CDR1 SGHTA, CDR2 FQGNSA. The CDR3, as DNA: TGTGCCAGCAGCCCCTACGCTAGCGGGAGCACCGGGGAGCTGTTTTTT. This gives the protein CASSPYASGSTGELFF. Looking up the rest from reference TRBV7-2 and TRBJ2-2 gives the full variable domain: GAGVSQSPSNKVTEKGKDVELRCDPISGHTALYWYRQSLGQGLEFLIYFQGNSAPDKSGLPSDRFSAERTGGSVSTLTIQRTQQEDSAVYLCASSPYASGSTGELFFGEGSRLTVL.

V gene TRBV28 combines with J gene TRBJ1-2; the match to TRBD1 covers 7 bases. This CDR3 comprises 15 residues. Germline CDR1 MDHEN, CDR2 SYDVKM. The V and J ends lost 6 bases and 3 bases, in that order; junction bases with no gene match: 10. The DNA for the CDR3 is TGTGCCAGCAGCCTTCCGGGACAGCAAGACTATGGCTACACCTTC. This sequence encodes CASSLPGQQDYGYTF.

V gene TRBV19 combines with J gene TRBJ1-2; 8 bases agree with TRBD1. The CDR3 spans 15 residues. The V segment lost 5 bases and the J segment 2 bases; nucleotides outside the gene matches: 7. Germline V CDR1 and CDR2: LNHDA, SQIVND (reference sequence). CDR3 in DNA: TGTGCCAGTAGTCCTAAGGACAGGGTAAACTATGGCTACACCTTC. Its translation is CASSPKDRVNYGYTF.

CDR3 in amino acids: CASSVLGLAGGRAAEQFF. DNA for the CDR3: TGTGCCAGCAGCGTCCTCGGACTAGCGGGGGGGCGTGCTGCTGAGCAGTTCTTC. V usage is TRBV9 and J usage is TRBJ2-1, with TRBD2 identical over 15 bases. The V gene end was trimmed by 2 bases and the J gene end by 9 bases; junction bases not matched to a gene: 12. The V gene's germline CDR1 is SGDLS and CDR2 YYNGEE. This CDR3 contains 18 residues.

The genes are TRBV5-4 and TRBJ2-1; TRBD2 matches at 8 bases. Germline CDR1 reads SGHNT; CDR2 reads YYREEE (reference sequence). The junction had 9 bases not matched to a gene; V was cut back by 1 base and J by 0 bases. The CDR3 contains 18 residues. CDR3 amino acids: CASSLLLAASSSYNEQFF. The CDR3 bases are TGTGCCAGCAGCTTGTTACTAGCGGCATCTAGCTCCTACAATGAGCAGTTCTTC.

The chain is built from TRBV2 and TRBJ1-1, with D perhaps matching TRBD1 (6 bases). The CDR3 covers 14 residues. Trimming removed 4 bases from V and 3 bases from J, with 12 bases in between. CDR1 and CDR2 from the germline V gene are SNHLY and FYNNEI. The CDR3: CASSGQVLYTEAFF. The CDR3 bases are TGTGCCAGCAGTGGACAGGTACTCTACACTGAAGCTTTCTTT.

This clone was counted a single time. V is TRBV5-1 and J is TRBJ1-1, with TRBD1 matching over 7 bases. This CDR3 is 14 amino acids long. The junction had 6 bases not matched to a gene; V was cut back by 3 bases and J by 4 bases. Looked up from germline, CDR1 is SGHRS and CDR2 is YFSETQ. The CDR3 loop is CASSWTGLRTEAFF. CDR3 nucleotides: TGCGCCAGCAGCTGGACAGGTCTCCGCACTGAAGCTTTCTTT.

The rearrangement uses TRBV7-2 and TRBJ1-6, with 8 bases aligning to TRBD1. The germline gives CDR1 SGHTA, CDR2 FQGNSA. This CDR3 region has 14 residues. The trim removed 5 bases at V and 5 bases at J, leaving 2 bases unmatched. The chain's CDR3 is CASSRQGNNSPLHF. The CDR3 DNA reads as TGTGCCAGCAGCAGACAGGGGAATAATTCACCCCTCCACTTT.

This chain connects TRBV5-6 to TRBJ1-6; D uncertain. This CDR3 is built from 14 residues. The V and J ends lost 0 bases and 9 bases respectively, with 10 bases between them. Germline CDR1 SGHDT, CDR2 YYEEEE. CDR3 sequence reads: CASSLGSGISPLHF. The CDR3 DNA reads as TGTGCCAGCAGCTTGGGATCGGGGATTTCACCCCTCCACTTT.

DNA for the CDR3: TGCGCCATCGAGATGAAGAACACCGGGGAGCTGTTTTTT. It specifies CAIEMKNTGELFF. The V call is TRBV5-1, the J call TRBJ2-2; D not resolved. V shed 9 bases and J shed 1 base, with 10 bases lying between them. Germline V gene sequence: CDR1 SGHRS, CDR2 YFSETQ. The CDR3 consists of 13 residues.

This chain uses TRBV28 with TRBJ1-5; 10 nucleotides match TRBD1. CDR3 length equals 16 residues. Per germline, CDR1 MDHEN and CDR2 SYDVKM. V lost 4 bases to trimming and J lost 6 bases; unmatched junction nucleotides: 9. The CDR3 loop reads CASSSSGTGVRQPQHF. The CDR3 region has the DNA TGTGCCAGCAGTTCTTCCGGGACAGGGGTTCGTCAGCCCCAGCATTTT.

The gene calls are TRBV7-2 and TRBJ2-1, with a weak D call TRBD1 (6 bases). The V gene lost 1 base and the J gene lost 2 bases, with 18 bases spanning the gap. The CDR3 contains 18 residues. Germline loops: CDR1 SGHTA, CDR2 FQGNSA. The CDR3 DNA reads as TGTGCCAGCAGCTTAGGGGCTGGGGGCAACGGCGCCTACAATGAGCAGTTCTTC. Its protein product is CASSLGAGGNGAYNEQFF.

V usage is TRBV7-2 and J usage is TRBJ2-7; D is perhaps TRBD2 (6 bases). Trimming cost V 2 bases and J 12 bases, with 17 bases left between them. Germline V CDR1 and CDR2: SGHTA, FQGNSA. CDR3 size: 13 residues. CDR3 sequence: CASSLTGGALGYF. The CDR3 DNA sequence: TGTGCCAGCAGCTTAACGGGCGGGGCCCTAGGGTACTTC.

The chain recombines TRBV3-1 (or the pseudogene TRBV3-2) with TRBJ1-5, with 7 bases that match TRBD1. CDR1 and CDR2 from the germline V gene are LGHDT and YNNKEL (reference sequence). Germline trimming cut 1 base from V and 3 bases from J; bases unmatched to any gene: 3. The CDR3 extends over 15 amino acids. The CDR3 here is CASSQGDRDNQPQHF. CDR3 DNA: TGTGCCAGCAGCCAAGGGGACAGAGACAATCAGCCCCAGCATTTT.

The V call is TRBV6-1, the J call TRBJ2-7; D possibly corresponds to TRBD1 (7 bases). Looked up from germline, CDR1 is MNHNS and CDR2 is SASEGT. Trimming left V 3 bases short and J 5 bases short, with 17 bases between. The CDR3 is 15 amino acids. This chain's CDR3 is CASSDFSGGKDEQYF. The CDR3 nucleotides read TGTGCCAGCAGTGATTTCTCAGGGGGGAAGGACGAGCAGTACTTC.

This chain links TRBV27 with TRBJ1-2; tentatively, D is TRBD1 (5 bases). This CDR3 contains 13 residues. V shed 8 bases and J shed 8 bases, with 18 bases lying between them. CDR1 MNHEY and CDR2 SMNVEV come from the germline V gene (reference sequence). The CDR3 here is CASCRAVDKGYTF. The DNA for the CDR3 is TGTGCCAGCTGCAGGGCCGTGGATAAAGGCTACACCTTC.

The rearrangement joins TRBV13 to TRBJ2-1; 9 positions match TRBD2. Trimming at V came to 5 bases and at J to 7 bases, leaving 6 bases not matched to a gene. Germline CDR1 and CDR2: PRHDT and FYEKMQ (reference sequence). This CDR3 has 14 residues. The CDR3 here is CASSTSGSVNEQFF. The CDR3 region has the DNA TGTGCCAGCAGCACTAGCGGGTCGGTGAATGAGCAGTTCTTC.

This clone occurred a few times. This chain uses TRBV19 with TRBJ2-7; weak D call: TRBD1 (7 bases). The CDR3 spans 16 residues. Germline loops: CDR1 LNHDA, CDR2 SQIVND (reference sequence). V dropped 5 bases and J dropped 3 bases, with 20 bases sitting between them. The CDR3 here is CASSSGPGTAGYEQYF. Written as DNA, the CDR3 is TGTGCCAGTAGTTCGGGCCCCGGGACAGCGGGCTACGAGCAGTACTTC. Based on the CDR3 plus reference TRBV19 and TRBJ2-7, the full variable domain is DGGITQSPKYLFRKEGQNVTLSCEQNLNHDAMYWYRQDPGQGLRLIYYSQIVNDFQKGDIAEGYSVSREKKESFPLTVTSAQKNPTAFYLCASSSGPGTAGYEQYFGPGTRLTVT.

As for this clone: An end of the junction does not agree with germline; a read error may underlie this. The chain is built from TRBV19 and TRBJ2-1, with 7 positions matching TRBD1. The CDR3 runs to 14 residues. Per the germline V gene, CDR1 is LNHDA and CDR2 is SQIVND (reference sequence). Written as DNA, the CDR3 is TGTGCCAGTAGTAAGGGACAGCCGTGGGATGAGCTGTTCTTC. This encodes CASSKGQPWDELFF.

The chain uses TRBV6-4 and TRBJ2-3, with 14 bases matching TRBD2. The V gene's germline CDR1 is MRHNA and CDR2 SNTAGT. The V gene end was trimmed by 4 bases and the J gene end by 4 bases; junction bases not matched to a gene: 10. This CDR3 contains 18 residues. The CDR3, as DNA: TGTGCCAGCAGTGCGCGGGGACTAGCGGGAGTACTGTCAGATACGCAGTATTTT. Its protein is CASSARGLAGVLSDTQYF.

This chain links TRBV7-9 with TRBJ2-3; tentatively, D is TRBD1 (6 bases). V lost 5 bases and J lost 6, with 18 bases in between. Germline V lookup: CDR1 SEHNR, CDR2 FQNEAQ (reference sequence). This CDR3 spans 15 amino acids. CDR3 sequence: CASSPSGTSSDTQYF. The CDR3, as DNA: TGTGCCAGCAGCCCCTCCGGGACATCCAGTGATACGCAGTATTTT.

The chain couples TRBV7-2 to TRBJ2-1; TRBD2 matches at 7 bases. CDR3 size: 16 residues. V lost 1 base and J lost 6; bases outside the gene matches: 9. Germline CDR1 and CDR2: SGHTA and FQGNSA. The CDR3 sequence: CASSLVGGSWVNEQFF. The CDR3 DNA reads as TGTGCCAGCAGCTTAGTTGGCGGGAGTTGGGTCAATGAGCAGTTCTTC.

This chain's CDR3 is CASSLGQGYYGYTF. Here the CDR3 DNA reads TGTGCCAGCAGCCTAGGACAGGGGTACTATGGCTACACCTTC. The chain links TRBV3-1 (or the pseudogene TRBV3-2) to TRBJ1-2, with 9 bases lining up with TRBD1. The CDR3 runs 14 residues. J lost 3 bases, V lost 4 bases, and 3 bases had no gene match. Germline CDR1 reads LGHDT; CDR2 reads YNNKEL (reference sequence).

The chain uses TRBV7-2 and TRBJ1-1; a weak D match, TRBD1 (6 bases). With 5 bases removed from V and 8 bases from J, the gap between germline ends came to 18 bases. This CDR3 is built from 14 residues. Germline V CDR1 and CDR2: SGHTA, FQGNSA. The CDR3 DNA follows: TGTGCCAGCAGCCCGAATAGGGGGGGTTGGGAAGCTTTCTTT. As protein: CASSPNRGGWEAFF.